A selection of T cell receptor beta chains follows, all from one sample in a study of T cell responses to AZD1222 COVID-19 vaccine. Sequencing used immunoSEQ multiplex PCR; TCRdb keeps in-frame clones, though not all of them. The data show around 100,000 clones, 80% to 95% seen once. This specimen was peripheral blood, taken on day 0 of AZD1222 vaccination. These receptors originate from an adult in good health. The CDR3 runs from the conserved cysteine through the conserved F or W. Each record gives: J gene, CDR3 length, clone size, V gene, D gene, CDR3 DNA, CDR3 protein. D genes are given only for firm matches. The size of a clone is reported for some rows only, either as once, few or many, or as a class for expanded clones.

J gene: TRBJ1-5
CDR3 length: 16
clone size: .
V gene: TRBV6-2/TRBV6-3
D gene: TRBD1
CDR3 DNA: TGTGCCAGCAGCCCTTCCGGACAGGGAAGAGATCAGCCCCAGCATTTT
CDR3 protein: CASSPSGQGRDQPQHF

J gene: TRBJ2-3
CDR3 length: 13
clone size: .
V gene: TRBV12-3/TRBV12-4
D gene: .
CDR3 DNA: TGTGCCAGCAGCGGGCGGCGGGGAGATACGCAGTATTTT
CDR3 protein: CASSGRRGDTQYF

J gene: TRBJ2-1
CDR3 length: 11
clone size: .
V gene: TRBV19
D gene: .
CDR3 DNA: TGTGCCAGTATTTTGGGGAATGAGCAGTTCTTC
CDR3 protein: CASILGNEQFF

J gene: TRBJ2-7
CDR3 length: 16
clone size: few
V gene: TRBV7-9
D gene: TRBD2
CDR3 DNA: TGTGCCAGCAGCCCCATCGGGACTAGCGTATCCTACGAGCAGTACTTC
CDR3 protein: CASSPIGTSVSYEQYF

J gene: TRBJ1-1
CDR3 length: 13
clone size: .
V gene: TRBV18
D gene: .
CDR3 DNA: TGTGCCAGCTCACCTTCGGCCGGGACTGAAGCTTTCTTT
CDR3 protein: CASSPSAGTEAFF

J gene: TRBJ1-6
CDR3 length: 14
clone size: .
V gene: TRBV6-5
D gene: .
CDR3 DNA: TGTGCCAGCGCCAGAAGCTCCTATAATTCACCCCTCCACTTT
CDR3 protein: CASARSSYNSPLHF

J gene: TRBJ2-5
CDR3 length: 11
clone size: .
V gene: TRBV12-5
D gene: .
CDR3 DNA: TGTGCTAGTGGTGTGATAGAGACCCAGTACTTC
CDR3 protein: CASGVIETQYF

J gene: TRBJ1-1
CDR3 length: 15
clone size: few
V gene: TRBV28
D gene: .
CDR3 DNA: TGTGCCAGCAGTTTAGGAGGTATGAGGAACACTGAAGCTTTCTTT
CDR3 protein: CASSLGGMRNTEAFF

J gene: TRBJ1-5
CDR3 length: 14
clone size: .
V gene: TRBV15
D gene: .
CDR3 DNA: TGTGCCACCGCATGGGCTTCGGGCAATCAGCCCCAGCATTTT
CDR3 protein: CATAWASGNQPQHF

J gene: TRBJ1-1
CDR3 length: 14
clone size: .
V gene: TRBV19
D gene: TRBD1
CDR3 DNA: TGTGCCAGTACCCGGGACAGCGAACAGGGAGAAGCTTTCTTT
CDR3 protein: CASTRDSEQGEAFF

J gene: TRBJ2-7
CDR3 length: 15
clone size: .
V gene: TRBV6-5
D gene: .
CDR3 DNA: TGTGCCAGCACCCACCGCCGGGGGCTCTCCTACGAGCAGTACTTC
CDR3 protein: CASTHRRGLSYEQYF

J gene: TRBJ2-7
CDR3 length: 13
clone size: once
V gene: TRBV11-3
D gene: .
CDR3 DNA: TGTGCCAGCAGCTCCCTGGACGGTTACGAGCAGTACTTC
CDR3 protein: CASSSLDGYEQYF

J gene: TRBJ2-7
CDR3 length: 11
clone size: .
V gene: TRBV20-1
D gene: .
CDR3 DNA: TGCAGTGCTAGTCGGGACTCCGAGCAGTACTTC
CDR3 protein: CSASRDSEQYF

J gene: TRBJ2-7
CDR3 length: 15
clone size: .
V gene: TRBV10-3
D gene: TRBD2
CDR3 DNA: TGTGCCACGGGACTAGCGGGAGGGAAATCCTACGAGCAGTACTTC
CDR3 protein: CATGLAGGKSYEQYF

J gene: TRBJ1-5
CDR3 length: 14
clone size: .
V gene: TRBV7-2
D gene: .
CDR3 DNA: TGTGCCAGCAGCTTCAACAGGGGCAATCAGCCCCAGCATTTT
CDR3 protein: CASSFNRGNQPQHF

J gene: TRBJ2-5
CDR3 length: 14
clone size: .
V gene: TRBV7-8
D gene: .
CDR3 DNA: TGTGCCAGCAGCTTAGGTAGCAGACAAGAGACCCAGTACTTC
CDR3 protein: CASSLGSRQETQYF

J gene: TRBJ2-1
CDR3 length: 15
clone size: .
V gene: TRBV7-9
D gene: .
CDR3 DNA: TGTGCCAGCAGCCGGGTGGGGGCCTACCTCAATGAGCAGTTCTTC
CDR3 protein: CASSRVGAYLNEQFF

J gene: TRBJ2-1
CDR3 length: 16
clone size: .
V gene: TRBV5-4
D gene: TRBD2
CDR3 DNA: TGTGCCAGCAGAGAAGCTAGCGGGGCCATCTACAATGAGCAGTTCTTC
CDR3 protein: CASREASGAIYNEQFF

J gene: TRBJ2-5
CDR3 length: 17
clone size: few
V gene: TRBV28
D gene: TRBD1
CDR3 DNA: TGTGCCAGCAGACCAGACAGGGGCCTTCCCTACCAAGAGACCCAGTACTTC
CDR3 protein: CASRPDRGLPYQETQYF

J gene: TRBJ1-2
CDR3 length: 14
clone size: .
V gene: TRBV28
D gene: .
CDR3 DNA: TGTGCCAGCAGTCCACCCTCCTACAGGGACGGCTACACCTTC
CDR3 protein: CASSPPSYRDGYTF

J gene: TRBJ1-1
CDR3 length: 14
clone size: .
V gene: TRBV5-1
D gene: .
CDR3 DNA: TGCGCCAGCAGCTTGGCAGGGATGAGCACTGAAGCTTTCTTT
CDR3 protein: CASSLAGMSTEAFF

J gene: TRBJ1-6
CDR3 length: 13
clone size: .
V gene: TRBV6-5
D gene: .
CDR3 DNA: TGTGCCAGCAGTCTTAGGTACAATTCACCCCTCCACTTT
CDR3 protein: CASSLRYNSPLHF

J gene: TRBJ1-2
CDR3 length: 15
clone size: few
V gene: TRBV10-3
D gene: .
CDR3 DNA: TGTGCCATCAGTGAGTCGAGGGAGGGTAACTATGGCTACACCTTC
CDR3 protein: CAISESREGNYGYTF

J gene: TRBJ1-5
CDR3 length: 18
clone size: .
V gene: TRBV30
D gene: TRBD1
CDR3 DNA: TGTGCCTGGACCGGACCAGAGAGACAGGGAGCCCGGGTTCAGCCCCAGCATTTT
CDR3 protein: CAWTGPERQGARVQPQHF

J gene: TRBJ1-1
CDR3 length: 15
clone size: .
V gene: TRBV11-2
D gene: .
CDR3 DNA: TGTGCCAGCAGCTTAGGAAATTATCCAACGGCTGAAGCTTTCTTT
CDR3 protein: CASSLGNYPTAEAFF

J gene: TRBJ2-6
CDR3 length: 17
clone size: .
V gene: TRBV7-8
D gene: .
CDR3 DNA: TGTGCCAGCAGCCTTAGAGGAGGGATCTCTGGGGCCAACGTCCTGACTTTC
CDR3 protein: CASSLRGGISGANVLTF

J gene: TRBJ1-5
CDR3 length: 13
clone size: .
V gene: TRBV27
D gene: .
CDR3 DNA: TGTGCCAGCAGTTGGGGTCCCCAAGGGCCCCAGCATTTT
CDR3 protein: CASSWGPQGPQHF

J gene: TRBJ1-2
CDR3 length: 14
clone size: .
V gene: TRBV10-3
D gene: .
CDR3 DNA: TGTGCCATCAGTGATTTGCGGCTTAACTATGGCTACACCTTC
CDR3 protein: CAISDLRLNYGYTF

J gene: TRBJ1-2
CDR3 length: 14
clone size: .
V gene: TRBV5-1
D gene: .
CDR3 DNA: TGCGCCAGCAGCTTGCTTCCGGGAAGCTATGGCTACACCTTC
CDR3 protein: CASSLLPGSYGYTF

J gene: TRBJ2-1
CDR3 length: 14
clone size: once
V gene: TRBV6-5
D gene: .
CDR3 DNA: TGTGCCAGCAGAGGGATTATGAGCTACAATGAGCAGTTCTTC
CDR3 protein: CASRGIMSYNEQFF

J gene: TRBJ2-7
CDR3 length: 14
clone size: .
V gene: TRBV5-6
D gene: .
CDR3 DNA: TGTGCCAGCAGCTTGAGGCAGGGCAGCACCGAGCAGTACTTC
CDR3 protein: CASSLRQGSTEQYF

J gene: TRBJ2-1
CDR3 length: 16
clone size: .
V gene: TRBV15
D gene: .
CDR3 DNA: TGTGCCACCAGCAGAGGGAGAAGGGGCAGGGAGAATGAGCAGTTCTTC
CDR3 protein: CATSRGRRGRENEQFF

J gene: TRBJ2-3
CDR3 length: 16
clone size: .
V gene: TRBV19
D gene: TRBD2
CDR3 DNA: TGTGCCAGTAGTATTGGTCTAGCGGGGGGCACAGATACGCAGTATTTT
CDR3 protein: CASSIGLAGGTDTQYF

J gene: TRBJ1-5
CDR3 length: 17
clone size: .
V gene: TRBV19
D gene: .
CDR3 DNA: TGTGCCAGTACTGGGTCGGGCGTTGGGTATGGCAATCAGCCCCAGCATTTT
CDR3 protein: CASTGSGVGYGNQPQHF

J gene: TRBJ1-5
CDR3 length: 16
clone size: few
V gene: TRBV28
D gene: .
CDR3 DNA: TGTGCCAGCAGTTTTTTCAGGACACGGAGCAATCAGCCCCAGCATTTT
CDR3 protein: CASSFFRTRSNQPQHF

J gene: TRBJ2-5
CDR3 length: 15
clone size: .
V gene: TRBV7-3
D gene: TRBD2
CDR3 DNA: TGTGCCAGGGACTCCGGACTAGCGGACCAAGAGACCCAGTACTTC
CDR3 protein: CARDSGLADQETQYF

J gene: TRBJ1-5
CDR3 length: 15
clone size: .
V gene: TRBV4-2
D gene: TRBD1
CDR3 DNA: TGTGCCAGCAGCAGGGGGACAGGGGACAATCAGCCCCAGCATTTT
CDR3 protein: CASSRGTGDNQPQHF

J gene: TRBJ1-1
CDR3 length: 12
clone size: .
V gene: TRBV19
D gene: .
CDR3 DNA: TGTGCCAGTAGTATAGAAGGGGCGGCAGCTTTCTTT
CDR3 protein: CASSIEGAAAFF

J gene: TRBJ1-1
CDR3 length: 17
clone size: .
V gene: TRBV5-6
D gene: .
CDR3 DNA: TGTGCCAGCAAGAAAAAATGGCAGGGTATCGTGACGGCTGAAGCTTTCTTT
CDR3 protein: CASKKKWQGIVTAEAFF

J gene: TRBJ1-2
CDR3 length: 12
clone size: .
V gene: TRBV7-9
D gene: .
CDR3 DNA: TGTGCCAGCAGCTTAGCTAATCGGGGCTACACCTTC
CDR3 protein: CASSLANRGYTF

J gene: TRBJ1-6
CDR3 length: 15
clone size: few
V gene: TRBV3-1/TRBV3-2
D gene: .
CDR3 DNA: TGTGCCAGCAGCCAATGGGGGAGGCCGAATTCACCCCTCCACTTT
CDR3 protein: CASSQWGRPNSPLHF

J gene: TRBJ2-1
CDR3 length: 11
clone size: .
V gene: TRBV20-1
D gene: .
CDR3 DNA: TGCAGTGCTTTGACCGGGACCAAGGGGTTCTTC
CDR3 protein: CSALTGTKGFF

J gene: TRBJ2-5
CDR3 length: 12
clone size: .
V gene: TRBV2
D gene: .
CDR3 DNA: TGTGCCAGCAGAACAGGGAGGGAGACCCAGTACTTC
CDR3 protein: CASRTGRETQYF

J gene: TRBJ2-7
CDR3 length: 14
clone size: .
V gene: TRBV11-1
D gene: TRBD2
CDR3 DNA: TGTGCCAGCAGCTTTGCAGGGAGGGTAGGCGAGCAGTACTTC
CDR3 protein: CASSFAGRVGEQYF

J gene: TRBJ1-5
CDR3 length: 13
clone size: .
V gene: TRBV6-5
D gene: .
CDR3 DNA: TGTGCCAGCAGTCGCAGGGGCTATCAGCCCCAGCATTTT
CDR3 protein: CASSRRGYQPQHF

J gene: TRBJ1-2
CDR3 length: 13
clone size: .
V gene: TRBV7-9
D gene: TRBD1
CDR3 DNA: TGTGCCAGCAGCCCAGGGGGCCTTTATGGCTACACCTTC
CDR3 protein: CASSPGGLYGYTF

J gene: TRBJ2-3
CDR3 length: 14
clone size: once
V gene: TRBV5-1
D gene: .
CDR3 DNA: TGCGCCAGCAGCTTGGGGGGAGCTGAGGATACGCAGTATTTT
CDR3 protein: CASSLGGAEDTQYF

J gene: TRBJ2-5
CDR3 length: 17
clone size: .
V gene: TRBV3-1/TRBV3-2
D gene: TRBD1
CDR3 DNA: TGTGCCAGCAGCCTTACTCCGGGACAGGGGGCGAGGGAGACCCAGTACTTC
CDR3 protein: CASSLTPGQGARETQYF

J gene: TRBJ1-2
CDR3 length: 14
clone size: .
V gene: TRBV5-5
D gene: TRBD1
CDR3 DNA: TGTGCCAGCAGCTTGGCCGGGACAGGTTATGGCTACACCTTC
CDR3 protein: CASSLAGTGYGYTF

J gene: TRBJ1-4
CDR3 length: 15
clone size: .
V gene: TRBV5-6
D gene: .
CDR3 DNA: TGTGCCAGCAGTCGAAGGGGCGCAACTAATGAAAAACTGTTTTTT
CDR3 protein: CASSRRGATNEKLFF

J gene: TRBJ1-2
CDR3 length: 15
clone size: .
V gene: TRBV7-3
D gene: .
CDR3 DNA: TGTGCCAGCAGCTTAGGGGGTTCCCCTAGAAGTGGCTACACCTTC
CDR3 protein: CASSLGGSPRSGYTF

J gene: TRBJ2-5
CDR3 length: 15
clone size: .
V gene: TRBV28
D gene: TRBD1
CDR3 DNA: TGTGCCAGCAGATCAGGGAACAGGGGGCAAGAGACCCAGTACTTC
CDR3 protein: CASRSGNRGQETQYF